This T cell receptor (beta chain) was identified in a study of CD8 T cells in ankylosing spondylitis. The germline V gene encodes CDR1 SGHAT and CDR2 FQNNGV. The CDR3 runs 13 residues. V lost 2 bases to trimming and J lost 4 bases, with 8 bases between them. One entry per CDR3 protein results from TCRdb running MiXCR on the 5' RACE reads. The sample consists of roughly 150,000 distinct CDR3 sequences, 25% to 35% of them appearing once. Study-wide results and caveats: A motif in TCR beta, a set of roughly eight highly homologous variants, appeared characteristic of ankylosing spondylitis blood. Significant enrichment of disease-linked clones was reported in matched ankylosing spondylitis synovial fluid. Earlier reports found some motif variants in synovial fluid and blood in reactive arthritis.

Concerning this clonotype itself: Its target is not known.

The V gene is TRBV11-2, the J gene TRBJ2-5, with a weak D call TRBD1 (5 bases). Sample: synovial fluid, either unsorted or a sorted T cell fraction (not recorded which). This clonotype was obtained from a male donor with ankylosing spondylitis. In DNA, the CDR3 is TGTGCCAGCAGCTTAAGCCAGGGAGAGACCCAGTACTTC. Amino acid sequence: CASSLSQGETQYF. Drawing the rest from reference TRBV11-2 and TRBJ2-5, the complete variable domain is EAGVAQSPRYKIIEKRQSVAFWCNPISGHATLYWYQQILGQGPKLLIQFQNNGVVDDSQLPKDRFSAERLKGVDSTLKIQPAKLEDSAVYLCASSLSQGETQYFGPGTRLLVL.